This T cell receptor (beta chain) was obtained from a study of Ad26.COV2.S vaccination and SARS-CoV-2 variants. Produced via immunoSEQ multiplex PCR; TCRdb's table is partial and in-frame only. The table includes over 400,000 clones, 90% detected once. Treatment here: 19 received Ad26.COV2.S at low or high dose, single or two shots; about five received placebo; per-sample allocation not given. Samples analyzed were those drawn on day 63 after the first vaccine or placebo injection. The CDR3 runs to 15 residues. Germline CDR1 and CDR2: ENHRY and SYGVKD. With 0 bases removed from V and 1 base from J, the gap between germline ends came to 9 bases.

V gene TRBV10-3 combines with J gene TRBJ2-5; no firm D call. The TCR comes from a person between 18 and 65 years old who received the Ad26.COV2.S COVID-19 vaccine or a placebo. The sample consisted of peripheral blood, taken in a trial of Ad26.COV2.S vaccine versus placebo. The CDR3 DNA reads as TGTGCCATCAGTGAGTCACCGGGCTCCCAAGAGACCCAGTACTTC. Protein: CAISESPGSQETQYF.